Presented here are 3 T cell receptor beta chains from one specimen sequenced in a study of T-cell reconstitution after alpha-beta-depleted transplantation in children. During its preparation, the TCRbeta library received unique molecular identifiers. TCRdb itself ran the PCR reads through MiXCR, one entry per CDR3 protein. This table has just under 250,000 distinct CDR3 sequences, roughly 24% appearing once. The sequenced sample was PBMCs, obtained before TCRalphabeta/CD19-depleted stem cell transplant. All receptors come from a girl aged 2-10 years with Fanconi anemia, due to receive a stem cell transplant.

CDR3 nucleotides: TGCAGCCAGGACAGGGCGACGGCTTTCTTT. Protein sequence: CSQDRATAFF. The gene calls are TRBV20-1 and TRBJ1-1; 8 bases match TRBD1. CDR3 length: 10 residues. Germline values: CDR1 DFQATT, CDR2 SNEGSKA (reference sequence).

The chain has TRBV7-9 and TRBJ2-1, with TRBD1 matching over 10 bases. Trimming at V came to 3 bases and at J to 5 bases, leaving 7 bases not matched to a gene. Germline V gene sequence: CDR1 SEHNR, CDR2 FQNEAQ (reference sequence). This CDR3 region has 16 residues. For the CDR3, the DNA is TGTGCCAGCAGCTTTCGACAGGGGGCAAGGGACAATGAGCAGTTCTTC. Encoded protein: CASSFRQGARDNEQFF.

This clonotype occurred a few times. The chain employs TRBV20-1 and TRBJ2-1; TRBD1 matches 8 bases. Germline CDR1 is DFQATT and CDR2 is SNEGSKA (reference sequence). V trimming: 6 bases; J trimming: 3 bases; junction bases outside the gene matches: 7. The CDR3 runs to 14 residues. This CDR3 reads CSAPTGGSYNEQFF. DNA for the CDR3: TGCAGTGCACCTACAGGGGGAAGCTACAATGAGCAGTTCTTC.